The 27 T cell receptor beta chains listed next were all sequenced from one sample in a study of spatial heterogeneity in lung cancer. A single record per CDR3 protein comes from TCRdb applying MiXCR to the 5' RACE reads. The data contain about 52,000 distinct CDR3 sequences, 6.5% to 7.5% of them singletons. The time point was: blood at routine non-recurrence follow-up after resection. Frozen PBMC, nontumor lung or tumor provided whole RNA, which was sequenced unsorted. The sequencing used PBMCs, collected at follow-up. All receptors come from a female donor with early-stage non-small cell lung cancer.

In its sample, this clonotype was seen a few times. The genes are TRBV7-2 and TRBJ2-3; 7 nucleotides match TRBD1. Germline assignment: CDR1 SGHTA and CDR2 FQGNSA. The CDR3 consists of 15 residues. V lost 1 base, J lost 2 bases, and 3 bases stayed unmatched. The chain's CDR3 is CASSLGQGYTDTQYF. The CDR3 region has the DNA TGTGCCAGCAGCTTAGGACAGGGATACACAGATACGCAGTATTTT.

This clonotype came up a few times. The V gene is TRBV6-2 or TRBV6-3, the J gene TRBJ1-5, with D unresolved. V was cut by 2 bases and J by 1 base, with 3 bases left in between. Germline V gene sequence: CDR1 MNHEY, CDR2 SVGEGT. The CDR3 covers 13 residues. CDR3: CASSYGSNQPQHF. The CDR3 DNA reads as TGTGCCAGCAGTTACGGCAGCAATCAGCCCCAGCATTTT.

This clonotype was picked up one time. This may be a read error, as it is one base from a much larger clone. The chain recombines TRBV7-9 with TRBJ2-3; 13 bases are shared with TRBD2. Germline V gene data show CDR1 as SEHNR and CDR2 as FQNEAQ (reference sequence). CDR3 length: 16 amino acids. This CDR3 is CASSSRTSGSTDAQYF. CDR3 nucleotide sequence: TGTGCCAGCAGCTCCCGGACTAGCGGGAGCACAGATGCGCAGTATTTT.

This chain uses TRBV28 with TRBJ2-2; tentative D call: TRBD1 (5 bases). The CDR3 extends over 18 amino acids. Germline V gene sequence: CDR1 MDHEN, CDR2 SYDVKM. The V end lost 7 bases, the J end lost 3 bases, and 24 bases lay between the germline ends. CDR3 residues: CASTDMVARGWDTGELFF. CDR3 coding DNA: TGTGCCAGCACCGATATGGTGGCAAGGGGTTGGGACACCGGGGAGCTGTTTTTT.

This clonotype was detected many times. V is TRBV20-1 and J is TRBJ2-3, with TRBD2 as a possible D gene (5 bases). CDR3 length: 11 amino acids. Trimming took 6 bases from V and 12 from J, leaving 16 bases between them. Germline V lookup: CDR1 DFQATT, CDR2 SNEGSKA (reference sequence). CDR3 sequence reads: CSASLDTAQYF. The CDR3 DNA sequence: TGCAGTGCGTCACTAGATACGGCACAGTATTTT.

This clonotype was recorded many times. V is TRBV28 and J is TRBJ2-1, with D possibly TRBD2 on 5 matching bases. The CDR3 consists of 12 residues. Per the germline V gene, CDR1 is MDHEN and CDR2 is SYDVKM. Trimming pared 5 bases from V and 6 bases from J, leaving 8 bases between. As DNA, the CDR3 is TGTGCCAGCAGTCTGGACTTCAATGAGCAGTTCTTC. It specifies CASSLDFNEQFF.

This clonotype was recorded many times. This chain connects TRBV20-1 to TRBJ2-7; possibly TRBD2 for D (6 bases). Germline CDR1 DFQATT, CDR2 SNEGSKA (reference sequence). CDR3 length equals 13 residues. V shed 5 bases and J shed 7 bases, with 18 bases lying between them. CDR3 nucleotides: TGCAGTGCTCGCCTCGGGACTCCGGGGGAGCAGTACTTC. Translated, it gives CSARLGTPGEQYF.

This clonotype was recorded many times. The chain has TRBV15 and TRBJ2-7, with 7 bases identical to TRBD2. Germline V gene sequence: CDR1 LNHNV, CDR2 YYDKDF (reference sequence). The CDR3 consists of 14 residues. V shed 0 bases and J 7 bases; nucleotides not matched to a gene: 6. The CDR3 spells CATSRDPLGGEQYF. CDR3 sequence (DNA): TGTGCCACCAGCAGAGACCCGCTCGGGGGGGAGCAGTACTTC. Looking up the rest from reference TRBV15 and TRBJ2-7 gives the full variable domain: DAMVIQNPRYQVTQFGKPVTLSCSQTLNHNVMYWYQQKSSQAPKLLFHYYDKDFNNEADTPDNFQSRRPNTSFCFLDIRSPGLGDTAMYLCATSRDPLGGEQYFGPGTRLTVT.

This clonotype was seen many times. This chain uses TRBV6-5 with TRBJ1-2; a weak D match, TRBD1 (6 bases). CDR3 length: 15 residues. The ends were cut back, 4 bases at V and 8 bases at J, with 20 bases in the middle. CDR1 and CDR2 (germline): MNHEY, SVGAGI. The CDR3 loop reads CASSSPGGQGGGYTF. In nucleotides, the CDR3 is TGTGCCAGCAGTTCCCCCGGGGGGCAGGGAGGGGGCTACACCTTC.

As concerns this clonotype: The germline gene is not matched at one end of the junction; a read error may be the cause. This chain uses TRBV7-7 with TRBJ2-5; 7 bases map to TRBD1. The CDR3 loop spans 13 amino acids. Germline values: CDR1 SSHAT, CDR2 FNYEAQ (reference sequence). CDR3 DNA sequence: TGTGCTAGCAGCATACAGGGGTCCGAGACCCAGTACTTC. Protein: CASSIQGSETQYF.

The chain links TRBV19 to TRBJ2-2; weak D call: TRBD2 (6 bases). Germline loops: CDR1 LNHDA, CDR2 SQIVND (reference sequence). Trimming removed 5 bases from V and 6 bases from J, with 16 bases in between. The CDR3 runs 15 residues. The CDR3 sequence: CASSSPGEVPGELFF. In DNA form, the CDR3 reads TGTGCCAGTAGTTCCCCCGGGGAGGTGCCCGGGGAGCTGTTTTTT.

This clonotype showed up just a few times. The V and J genes are TRBV5-4 and TRBJ2-7; D gene uncertain. The CDR3 extends over 14 amino acids. Germline assignment: CDR1 SGHNT and CDR2 YYREEE (reference sequence). V was trimmed by 0 bases and J by 5 bases, leaving 12 bases between them. The CDR3 DNA reads as TGTGCCAGCAGCTTGGGGGTATTTGCCGACGAGCAGTACTTC. Its translation is CASSLGVFADEQYF.

The table lists this clonotype with many counts. The chain combines TRBV7-2 with TRBJ2-5; 16 nucleotides agree with TRBD2. The ends lost 5 bases at V and 2 bases at J; junction bases unmatched: 8. CDR1 is SGHTA and CDR2 is FQGNSA in the germline V gene. The CDR3 runs 18 residues. The CDR3 region is CASSNPGLAGGLQETQYF. In DNA form, the CDR3 reads TGTGCCAGCAGCAACCCGGGACTAGCGGGGGGGCTACAAGAGACCCAGTACTTC.

This clonotype was seen at least ten times. This sequence joins TRBV5-5 and TRBJ2-5; no definite D call. The CDR3 runs 16 residues. The V gene lost 4 bases and the J gene lost 3 bases, with 19 bases spanning the gap. CDR1 SGHKS and CDR2 YYEKEE come from the germline V gene (reference sequence). CDR3 DNA sequence: TGTGCCAGCAGCCCGTTTAAAGGTAGCTCAGAAGAGACCCAGTACTTC. The encoded protein is CASSPFKGSSEETQYF. Based on the CDR3 plus reference TRBV5-5 and TRBJ2-5, the full variable domain is DAGVTQSPTHLIKTRGQQVTLRCSPISGHKSVSWYQQVLGQGPQFIFQYYEKEERGRGNFPDRFSARQFPNYSSELNVNALLLGDSALYLCASSPFKGSSEETQYFGPGTRLLVL.

The chain combines TRBV20-1 with TRBJ1-2; 11 positions agree with TRBD1. Unmatched junction bases numbered 14, after V lost 0 bases and J lost 8 bases. Germline V CDR1 and CDR2: DFQATT, SNEGSKA (reference sequence). The CDR3 runs to 17 residues. The CDR3 region is CSARDTPGTGGKGGYTF. CDR3 nucleotides: TGCAGTGCTAGAGATACCCCCGGGACAGGGGGAAAAGGCGGCTACACCTTC.

The chain combines TRBV20-1 with TRBJ1-1; TRBD1 matches at 11 bases. The CDR3 is 16 amino acids. The V segment lost 3 bases and the J segment 3 bases; nucleotides outside the gene matches: 9. Germline V CDR1 and CDR2: DFQATT, SNEGSKA (reference sequence). In nucleotides, the CDR3 is TGCAGTGCTAGCCGTGGACAGGGGGCGCGGGACACTGAAGCTTTCTTT. It is translated as CSASRGQGARDTEAFF.

The chain recombines TRBV11-2 with TRBJ2-3; the D gene is possibly TRBD2 (5 bases). Germline loops: CDR1 SGHAT, CDR2 FQNNGV. This CDR3 comprises 14 residues. V was shortened by 5 bases and J by 3 bases, with 12 bases between the two germline ends. In DNA form, the CDR3 reads TGTGCCAGCAGCCGTGACTATACGACAGATACGCAGTATTTT. Encoded protein: CASSRDYTTDTQYF. The full variable domain, its missing parts supplied by reference TRBV11-2 and TRBJ2-3, is EAGVAQSPRYKIIEKRQSVAFWCNPISGHATLYWYQQILGQGPKLLIQFQNNGVVDDSQLPKDRFSAERLKGVDSTLKIQPAKLEDSAVYLCASSRDYTTDTQYFGPGTRLTVL.

This chain connects TRBV6-6 to TRBJ2-6; TRBD2 matches at 12 bases. The CDR3 contains 17 residues. The junction had 3 bases not matched to a gene; V was cut back by 4 bases and J by 2 bases. Germline CDR1 MNHNY, CDR2 SVGAGI (reference sequence). The CDR3 DNA is TGTGCCAGCAGTTCTCTAGCGGGGGGGCCTGGGGCCAACGTCCTGACTTTC. Its protein product is CASSSLAGGPGANVLTF.

Of note for this clonotype: A single base separates this from a much larger clone, so it may be a read error. J is TRBJ2-5 and V is TRBV5-4; D is undetermined. This CDR3 region has 11 residues. Germline V gives CDR1 SGHNT, CDR2 YYREEE (reference sequence). Here the CDR3 reads CASSLMKTQCF. CDR3 DNA: TGTGCCAGCAGCTTGATGAAGACCCAGTGCTTC.

The chain is built from TRBV20-1 and TRBJ1-6; TRBD1 is a possible D gene (5 bases). The ends were cut back, 2 bases at V and 0 bases at J, with 11 bases in the middle. The CDR3 consists of 16 residues. Germline CDR1 DFQATT, CDR2 SNEGSKA (reference sequence). The CDR3: CSARQGSSSYNSPLHF. DNA of the CDR3: TGCAGTGCTAGACAGGGTTCAAGCTCCTATAATTCACCCCTCCACTTT.

This chain joins TRBV7-9 and TRBJ2-7, with D unresolved. V lost 5 bases and J lost 6, with 14 bases in between. Germline lookup yields CDR1 SEHNR and CDR2 FQNEAQ (reference sequence). This CDR3 region has 13 residues. The CDR3 spells CASSRTTVGEQYF. For the CDR3, the DNA is TGTGCCAGCAGCCGAACCACCGTGGGCGAGCAGTACTTC.

In this sample, this clonotype turned up many times. CDR3 sequence reads: CASSVAPGQTNYGYTF. The CDR3, as DNA: TGTGCCAGCAGCGTGGCACCGGGACAGACTAACTATGGCTACACCTTC. The chain couples TRBV7-2 to TRBJ1-2; 7 bases are shared with TRBD1. The CDR3 contains 16 residues. Trimming at V came to 5 bases and at J to 0 bases, leaving 9 bases not matched to a gene. CDR1 and CDR2 (germline): SGHTA, FQGNSA.

This clonotype appeared a few times. The J gene is TRBJ2-5, the V gene TRBV4-3, with D tentatively TRBD2 (5 bases). Trimming removed 1 base from V and 6 bases from J, with 9 bases in between. The CDR3 contains 13 residues. Per germline, CDR1 LGHNA and CDR2 YSLEER. The CDR3 here is CASSQGGRQTQYF. CDR3 bases: TGCGCCAGCAGCCAAGGAGGGCGACAGACCCAGTACTTC.

This clonotype occurred many times. The chain employs TRBV10-3 and TRBJ2-3; D unresolved. Trimming took off 1 base at V and 0 bases at J, with 2 bases between the two ends. CDR3 length: 13 residues. Germline V lookup: CDR1 ENHRY, CDR2 SYGVKD. CDR3 DNA: TGTGCCATCAGTGAGTTGAGCACAGATACGCAGTATTTT. Translation gives CAISELSTDTQYF.

This clonotype came up many times. This chain uses TRBV5-1 with TRBJ2-1; D is unclear. Trimming took off 4 bases at V and 9 bases at J, with 14 bases between the two ends. Germline-derived CDR1 and CDR2 are SGHRS and YFSETQ. This CDR3 is built from 13 residues. CDR3 region: CASSPVTSGEQFF. As DNA, the CDR3 is TGCGCCAGCAGCCCCGTGACCTCCGGTGAGCAGTTCTTC.

The chain links TRBV7-6 to TRBJ1-1; a possible D gene is TRBD1 (5 bases). Trimming took off 5 bases at V and 4 bases at J, with 20 bases between the two ends. The CDR3 runs to 16 residues. The germline gives CDR1 SGHVS, CDR2 FNYEAQ. The CDR3 region has the DNA TGTGCCAGCAGCCCCTATTCCGGACTGGGGGGCACTGAAGCTTTCTTT. As protein: CASSPYSGLGGTEAFF.

This clonotype was seen many times. The chain has TRBV12-3 or TRBV12-4 and TRBJ1-5, with TRBD1 matching over 9 bases. V was pared by 1 base and J by 5 bases, with 6 bases of the junction left unmatched. CDR3 length equals 16 residues. CDR3 nucleotides: TGTGCCAGCAGTTTAGTACAGGGGGCAATACATCAGCCCCAGCATTTT. Residues: CASSLVQGAIHQPQHF.